A single sample gave rise to the 24 T cell receptor beta chains below, sequenced in a study of cytomegalovirus exposure and HLA in healthy donors. The PCR used 60 Vbeta and 13 Jbeta primers. Here immunoSEQ multiplex PCR was the method, and the copy in TCRdb shows in-frame clones only, minus some. Counted here are some 150,000 clones, around four fifths occurring once; the ten biggest clones make up 1.5% to 1.9%. The sequenced sample consisted of PBMCs. The receptors stem from a man between 35 and 55 years old in good health and CMV-seronegative.

The chain uses TRBV2 and TRBJ2-2; no definite D call. V was cut by 3 bases and J by 0 bases, with 8 bases left in between. This CDR3 contains 15 residues. Germline assignment: CDR1 SNHLY and CDR2 FYNNEI. The CDR3, as DNA: TGTGCCAGCAGTGAGGTAGCTTCGAACACCGGGGAGCTGTTTTTT. Its translation: CASSEVASNTGELFF.

Turning to this clone: The sample contains more than one DNA sequence encoding this CDR3. This sequence joins TRBV9 and TRBJ1-2; possible D gene TRBD1, 5 bases. The germline V and J ends were trimmed by 3 bases and 8 bases, with 17 bases remaining between them. The CDR3 sequence is 14 residues long. Germline-derived CDR1 and CDR2 are SGDLS and YYNGEE. The CDR3 is CASSEGGAPMGYTF. CDR3 coding DNA: TGTGCCAGCAGCGAGGGTGGGGCTCCTATGGGCTACACCTTC.

CDR3 region: CASSIEGTGSGYTF. CDR3 sequence (DNA): TGTGCCAGTAGTATAGAGGGGACCGGGAGCGGCTACACCTTC. V and J are TRBV19 and TRBJ1-2, with D maybe TRBD1 (5 bases). This CDR3 comprises 14 residues. V lost 0 bases and J lost 8, with 13 bases in between. Germline lookup yields CDR1 LNHDA and CDR2 SQIVND (reference sequence). The full variable domain, completed using reference TRBV19 and TRBJ1-2, is DGGITQSPKYLFRKEGQNVTLSCEQNLNHDAMYWYRQDPGQGLRLIYYSQIVNDFQKGDIAEGYSVSREKKESFPLTVTSAQKNPTAFYLCASSIEGTGSGYTFGSGTRLTVV.

This sequence joins TRBV2 and TRBJ2-2; D is ambiguous. Germline lookup yields CDR1 SNHLY and CDR2 FYNNEI. This CDR3 has 14 amino acids. V was pared by 6 bases and J by 2 bases, with 10 bases between. In nucleotides, the CDR3 is TGTGCCAGCAGGGGCGTCCTAAACACCGGGGAGCTGTTTTTT. Its translation: CASRGVLNTGELFF.

The rearrangement uses TRBV11-2 and TRBJ2-1; 9 bases are shared with TRBD2. CDR3 length: 19 residues. V shed 5 bases, J shed 1 base, and the junction held 15 bases outside the gene matches. CDR1 is SGHAT and CDR2 is FQNNGV in the germline V gene. The CDR3 nucleotides are TGTGCCAGCAGCCCTATCGCGGGAGGGCCGGGGAGATCCTACAATGAGCAGTTCTTC. Its translation: CASSPIAGGPGRSYNEQFF.

As regards this clone: The conserved final phenylalanine or tryptophan is absent from the CDR3, which likely points to a read error. The chain joins TRBV28 to TRBJ2-7, with 8 positions matching TRBD2. The junction had 1 base not matched to a gene; V was cut back by 5 bases and J by 4 bases. Germline V gene lookup returns CDR1 MDHEN and CDR2 SYDVKM. CDR3 length: 12 amino acids. The CDR3, as DNA: TGTGCCAGCAGTAGCGGGGGATACGAGCAGTACCTC. Protein sequence: CASSSGGYEQYL.

This clone has more than one count but fewer than ten. DNA of the CDR3: TGTGCCAGCAGGGAGGACAGAGACAGGGGTGGCCGCCGATACACTGAAGCTTTCTTT. Its protein is CASREDRDRGGRRYTEAFF. The rearrangement links TRBV2 to TRBJ1-1; 8 bases agree with TRBD1. Trimming removed 6 bases from V and 3 bases from J; junction bases left unmatched: 21. This CDR3 region has 19 residues. The germline gives CDR1 SNHLY, CDR2 FYNNEI.

V gene TRBV7-2 combines with J gene TRBJ2-7; 8 bases fit TRBD1. The CDR3 has 14 residues. The V segment lost 2 bases and the J segment 5 bases; nucleotides outside the gene matches: 5. Germline assignment: CDR1 SGHTA and CDR2 FQGNSA. The CDR3 nucleotides are TGTGCCAGCAGCTTACTGGACAGGGACCACGAGCAGTACTTC. Translation gives CASSLLDRDHEQYF. Using reference TRBV7-2 and TRBJ2-7 for the parts outside the CDR3, the full variable domain is GAGVSQSPSNKVTEKGKDVELRCDPISGHTALYWYRQSLGQGLEFLIYFQGNSAPDKSGLPSDRFSAERTGGSVSTLTIQRTQQEDSAVYLCASSLLDRDHEQYFGPGTRLTVT.

V gene TRBV7-2 combines with J gene TRBJ1-2, with TRBD1 identical over 11 bases. From germline, CDR1 is SGHTA and CDR2 FQGNSA. The CDR3 totals 15 residues. Trimming cost V 5 bases and J 6 bases; bases outside gene matches: 8. CDR3 loop: CASSLGQGVRDGYTF. CDR3 nucleotide sequence: TGTGCCAGCAGCCTGGGACAGGGGGTTCGGGATGGCTACACCTTC.

The V and J genes are TRBV29-1 and TRBJ1-1; tentatively, D is TRBD1 (6 bases). CDR3 length: 13 amino acids. V gave up 3 bases and J gave up 5 bases, with 13 bases separating them. The V gene's germline CDR1 is SQVTM and CDR2 ANQGSEA. DNA for the CDR3: TGCAGCGTTGAGGCCTTTAGGGGGACTGAAGCTTTCTTT. This translates into CSVEAFRGTEAFF.

DNA for the CDR3: TGTGCCAGCAGCTTGGCCCGAGTGGCCGGGGAGCTGTTTTTT. This translates into CASSLARVAGELFF. The chain recombines TRBV5-4 with TRBJ2-2; no clear D. Germline V lookup: CDR1 SGHNT, CDR2 YYREEE (reference sequence). The V end lost 0 bases, the J end lost 6 bases, and 9 bases lay between the germline ends. CDR3 length equals 14 residues.

This chain uses TRBV5-5 with TRBJ1-2, with D unresolved. The germline V gene encodes CDR1 SGHKS and CDR2 YYEKEE (reference sequence). The CDR3 has 19 residues. Trimming removed 4 bases at V and 0 bases at J, with 25 bases between. CDR3 in DNA: TGTGCCAGCAGCGCCCCCCCCACAGCTTATAAGGTCACTAACTATGGCTACACCTTC. Its protein is CASSAPPTAYKVTNYGYTF.

The J gene is TRBJ2-7, the V gene TRBV29-1; 8 bases are shared with TRBD1. After removal of 4 bases from V and 5 bases from J, the junction contained 7 bases not matched to a gene. This CDR3 comprises 13 residues. Germline assignment: CDR1 SQVTM and CDR2 ANQGSEA. CDR3 amino acids: CSVAVTGDNEQYF. CDR3 sequence (DNA): TGCAGCGTTGCGGTGACAGGGGATAACGAGCAGTACTTC.

The V call is TRBV7-3, the J call TRBJ2-7; TRBD1 aligns across 9 bases. The junction had 5 bases not matched to a gene; V was cut back by 5 bases and J by 6 bases. This CDR3 is 13 amino acids long. In germline, CDR1 is SGHTA, CDR2 FQGTGA. The CDR3 loop reads CASSADRGGEQYF. CDR3 nucleotides: TGTGCCAGCAGCGCGGACAGGGGTGGCGAGCAGTACTTC.

The gene calls are TRBV9 and TRBJ2-1, with D possibly matching TRBD2 (6 bases). Germline V gene lookup returns CDR1 SGDLS and CDR2 YYNGEE. This CDR3 contains 13 residues. V lost 4 bases to trimming and J lost 5 bases, with 10 bases between them. The CDR3: CASSLALNNEQFF. Written as DNA, the CDR3 is TGTGCCAGCAGCCTAGCGCTAAACAATGAGCAGTTCTTC.

In this sample, this clone turned up a few times. The chain joins TRBV15 to TRBJ2-5, with TRBD2 matching 10 bases. Losses at the gene ends were 5 bases for V and 1 base for J; bases not matched to a gene: 16. There are 19 residues in the CDR3. Germline assignment: CDR1 LNHNV and CDR2 YYDKDF (reference sequence). In DNA form, the CDR3 reads TGTGCCACCAGCTTTCTGGGGTTAAGCGGGAGGGCCCCCCAAGAGACCCAGTACTTC. Amino acid sequence: CATSFLGLSGRAPQETQYF.

The chain employs TRBV7-9 and TRBJ2-7, with D maybe TRBD1 (5 bases). V was pared by 2 bases and J by 3 bases, with 11 bases between. CDR1 and CDR2 (germline): SEHNR, FQNEAQ (reference sequence). This CDR3 contains 14 residues. In DNA form, the CDR3 reads TGTGCCAGCAGCTTATTTGACAGAGACTACGAGCAGTACTTC. Its translation: CASSLFDRDYEQYF. The whole variable domain, filled in from reference TRBV7-9 and TRBJ2-7, reads DTGVSQNPRHKITKRGQNVTFRCDPISEHNRLYWYRQTLGQGPEFLTYFQNEAQLEKSRLLSDRFSAERPKGSFSTLEIQRTEQGDSAMYLCASSLFDRDYEQYFGPGTRLTVT.

The genes are TRBV7-2 and TRBJ2-3; D might be TRBD1 (5 bases). CDR1 is SGHTA, CDR2 FQGNSA, per germline. This CDR3 has 15 amino acids. With 3 bases removed from V and 0 bases from J, the gap between germline ends came to 10 bases. This CDR3 is CASSFEQASTDTQYF. Written as DNA, the CDR3 is TGTGCCAGCAGCTTTGAACAGGCTAGCACAGATACGCAGTATTTT.

The chain links TRBV7-9 to TRBJ1-1, with 11 positions matching TRBD1. Germline CDR1 SEHNR, CDR2 FQNEAQ (reference sequence). This CDR3 region has 15 residues. V shed 2 bases and J 3 bases; nucleotides not matched to a gene: 2. In DNA, the CDR3 is TGTGCCAGCAGCTTAACGGGACAGGGGGACACTGAAGCTTTCTTT. Its translation: CASSLTGQGDTEAFF.

CDR3 protein: CASSSSGVLGTEAFF. For the CDR3, the DNA is TGTGCCAGCAGCTCTAGCGGGGTCTTAGGGACTGAAGCTTTCTTT. This rearrangement joins TRBV11-1 to TRBJ1-1, with unresolved D. The CDR3 consists of 15 residues. CDR1 and CDR2 (germline): SGHAT, FQDESV (reference sequence). Trimming left V 4 bases short and J 5 bases short, with 17 bases between.

The V and J genes are TRBV6-6 and TRBJ2-5, with 10 bases aligning to TRBD2. V lost 4 bases and J lost 4; bases outside the gene matches: 9. This CDR3 has 16 amino acids. The germline CDR1 and CDR2 sequences are MNHNY and SVGAGI (reference sequence). The CDR3, as DNA: TGTGCCAGCAGTTTAGCAGCGGGAGGGCCTGGAGAGACCCAGTACTTC. It specifies CASSLAAGGPGETQYF.

The chain carries TRBV5-5 and TRBJ1-2; D is uncertain. This CDR3 contains 13 residues. Germline V gene lookup returns CDR1 SGHKS and CDR2 YYEKEE (reference sequence). V lost 7 bases and J 2 bases, leaving 12 bases between the germline ends. The DNA for the CDR3 is TGTGCCAGCGCCGAGGAAGCCAACTATGGCTACACCTTC. Its translation: CASAEEANYGYTF.

The chain recombines TRBV7-9 with TRBJ2-3, with 8 bases aligning to TRBD1. This CDR3 has 16 amino acids. V trimming: 5 bases; J trimming: 3 bases; junction bases outside the gene matches: 10. Per germline, CDR1 SEHNR and CDR2 FQNEAQ (reference sequence). The CDR3 region has the DNA TGTGCCAGCAGCCCAGGACAGGGCGGATGGACAGATACGCAGTATTTT. It translates to CASSPGQGGWTDTQYF.

The rearrangement links TRBV9 to TRBJ1-3; no clear D gene. From germline, CDR1 is SGDLS and CDR2 YYNGEE. V lost 0 bases and J lost 0, with 7 bases in between. The CDR3 runs 15 residues. This CDR3 is CASSVVSGSGNTIYF. The CDR3 coding sequence is TGTGCCAGCAGCGTAGTTTCAGGCTCTGGAAACACCATATATTTT. Together with reference TRBV9 and TRBJ1-3, the CDR3 gives the full variable domain: DSGVTQTPKHLITATGQRVTLRCSPRSGDLSVYWYQQSLDQGLQFLIQYYNGEERAKGNILERFSAQQFPDLHSELNLSSLELGDSALYFCASSVVSGSGNTIYFGEGSWLTVV.